This T cell receptor beta chain was recorded in a study of cytomegalovirus exposure and HLA in healthy donors. Study results and caveats: In an earlier analysis, productive rearrangement rates for most beta V segments clustered near 87% or 30%. TCR beta chains associated with HLA were, in a later analysis, more clonally expanded than equally common others. Presence/absence analyses supposed approximately even sequencing depth among donors. In a later analysis, a genetic analysis reported fewer productive-TCR N-insertions in an Asian-associated ancestry cluster than the cohort average.

PCR employed 60 Vbeta and 13 Jbeta primers. Measured with immunoSEQ multiplex PCR; TCRdb has only the in-frame clones, and not every one. The sample has over 100,000 clones, roughly 9.6% seen once. On this clone itself: Its target is not known.

Germline loops: CDR1 SGHAT, CDR2 FQNNGV. This CDR3 is 16 amino acids long. The junction had 7 bases not matched to a gene; V was cut back by 7 bases and J by 0 bases. The sequenced sample consisted of PBMCs. The chain recombines TRBV11-2 with TRBJ2-3; 10 nucleotides align to TRBD2. The sequence came from a woman between 40 and 50 years old in good health and CMV-seropositive. CDR3 coding DNA: TGTGCCAGCACCCCAATGACTAGCGGGAGCACAGATACGCAGTATTTT. This translates into CASTPMTSGSTDTQYF.